The 21 T cell receptor beta chains below all came from one sample that was sequenced in a study of blood T cell repertoires in COVID-19. The table came from immunoSEQ multiplex PCR; TCRdb's copy has only in-frame clones and leaves some out. The sample holds fewer than 300,000 clones; around 88% are singletons and the top ten take 1.2%. Sequenced sample: PBMCs or T cells enriched from blood (not recorded which). The receptors were gathered from a woman aged 40 to 55 with acute COVID-19.

The rearrangement joins TRBV28 to TRBJ1-2; the D gene is possibly TRBD1 (6 bases). CDR1 and CDR2 from the germline V gene are MDHEN and SYDVKM. The CDR3 sequence is 15 residues long. V was shortened by 8 bases and J by 4 bases, with 20 bases between the two germline ends. CDR3 residues: CASRQRTARLYGYTF. CDR3 sequence (DNA): TGTGCCAGCCGGCAGCGGACAGCCCGGCTCTATGGCTACACCTTC.

The V gene is TRBV11-3, the J gene TRBJ2-3, with TRBD2 identical over 9 bases. Germline V gene data show CDR1 as SGHNT and CDR2 as YENEEA. There are 14 residues in the CDR3. Unmatched junction bases numbered 4, after V lost 5 bases and J lost 4 bases. Here the CDR3 reads CASSPGGGADTQYF. The DNA for the CDR3 is TGTGCCAGCAGCCCCGGCGGGGGGGCAGATACGCAGTATTTT.

V and J are TRBV24-1 and TRBJ1-6; D not certain. CDR1 is KGHDR, CDR2 SFDVKD, per germline. V was shortened by 4 bases and J by 7 bases, with 7 bases between the two germline ends. The CDR3 has 13 residues. CDR3 in DNA: TGTGCCACCAGTGACAACAGAAATTCACCCCTCCACTTT. Its protein is CATSDNRNSPLHF.

V and J are TRBV5-1 and TRBJ2-6; tentatively, D is TRBD1 (6 bases). The V end was cut by 0 bases, the J end by 1 base, with 8 bases between. The CDR3 covers 16 residues. The germline V gene encodes CDR1 SGHRS and CDR2 YFSETQ. DNA for the CDR3: TGCGCCAGCAGCTTGGAACAGGGATCTGGGGCCAACGTCCTGACTTTC. This translates into CASSLEQGSGANVLTF.

This clone has just a few counts. The J gene is TRBJ2-7, the V gene TRBV6-5, with a tentative D call TRBD2 (6 bases). V lost 0 bases, J lost 2 bases, and 11 bases lay in between. The CDR3 loop spans 15 amino acids. Germline assignment: CDR1 MNHEY and CDR2 SVGAGI. CDR3 protein: CASSYSREKAYEQYF. CDR3 bases: TGTGCCAGCAGTTACTCCCGGGAGAAGGCCTACGAGCAGTACTTC.

This chain links TRBV6-2 or TRBV6-3 with TRBJ1-2, with 9 bases that match TRBD1. V was clipped by 5 bases and J by 4 bases; unmatched bases: 8. Germline V CDR1 and CDR2: MNHEY, SVGEGT. CDR3 length: 15 residues. CDR3 nucleotides: TGTGCCAGCAGTCAAGGGGACAGGGACCTCTATGGCTACACCTTC. Translated, it gives CASSQGDRDLYGYTF.

V usage is TRBV6-2 or TRBV6-3 and J usage is TRBJ2-1; no firm D call. Trimming removed 3 bases from V and 6 bases from J, with 9 bases in between. CDR1 and CDR2 from the germline V gene are MNHEY and SVGEGT. CDR3 length equals 13 residues. Here the CDR3 DNA reads TGTGCCAGCAGTTATACTCCAGGCAATGAGCAGTTCTTC. Translated, it gives CASSYTPGNEQFF.

V usage is TRBV5-1 and J usage is TRBJ2-3, with a tentative D call TRBD2 (7 bases). This CDR3 has 16 amino acids. CDR1 is SGHRS, CDR2 YFSETQ, per germline. Trimming removed 3 bases from V and 4 bases from J, with 18 bases in between. CDR3 sequence: CASSSGLQGGADTQYF. The CDR3 nucleotides are TGCGCCAGCAGCTCGGGGTTACAGGGAGGGGCAGATACGCAGTATTTT.

The count of this clone is one. This rearrangement joins TRBV28 to TRBJ1-2; D not certain. The CDR3 covers 13 residues. CDR1 MDHEN and CDR2 SYDVKM come from the germline V gene. Trimming took 3 bases from V and 6 from J, leaving 11 bases between them. CDR3 in amino acids: CASSLGKRDGYTF. The DNA of the CDR3 is TGTGCCAGCAGTTTGGGGAAGAGGGATGGCTACACCTTC.

This clone appeared a single time. The gene calls are TRBV9 and TRBJ2-1; D is unresolved. Trimming removed 3 bases at V and 1 base at J, with 11 bases between. The length of the CDR3 is 15 residues. Per the germline V gene, CDR1 is SGDLS and CDR2 is YYNGEE. As DNA, the CDR3 is TGTGCCAGCAGCGCCCGGTTAGAGTCCTACAATGAGCAGTTCTTC. Its protein is CASSARLESYNEQFF.

This rearrangement joins TRBV9 to TRBJ2-3; 12 bases align to TRBD2. Looked up from germline, CDR1 is SGDLS and CDR2 is YYNGEE. The CDR3 runs 18 residues. The trim removed 3 bases at V and 2 bases at J, leaving 10 bases unmatched. This CDR3 reads CASSADTGTSGPTDTQYF. The CDR3 coding sequence is TGTGCCAGCAGCGCCGATACCGGGACTAGCGGGCCCACAGATACGCAGTATTTT.

The V gene is TRBV29-1, the J gene TRBJ1-1; 8 bases are shared with TRBD1. CDR3 length: 15 residues. J lost 3 bases, V lost 6 bases, and 12 bases had no gene match. Germline CDR1 SQVTM, CDR2 ANQGSEA. CDR3 region: CSVRLRAGGDTEAFF. Written as DNA, the CDR3 is TGCAGCGTCCGACTGCGGGCAGGGGGCGACACTGAAGCTTTCTTT.

The chain combines TRBV15 with TRBJ1-2; D may be TRBD1 (5 bases). Germline V gives CDR1 LNHNV, CDR2 YYDKDF (reference sequence). The CDR3 sequence is 15 residues long. V was pared by 1 base and J by 3 bases, with 12 bases between. The CDR3 here is CATSRVRGADYGYTF. The CDR3, as DNA: TGTGCCACCAGCAGAGTTAGGGGCGCCGACTATGGCTACACCTTC.

The rearrangement joins TRBV29-1 to TRBJ2-6; D gene ambiguous. There are 12 residues in the CDR3. Per the germline V gene, CDR1 is SQVTM and CDR2 is ANQGSEA. V gave up 0 bases and J gave up 10 bases, with 7 bases separating them. The CDR3 here is CSVEEAFNVLTF. The CDR3 DNA reads as TGCAGCGTTGAAGAGGCCTTTAACGTCCTGACTTTC.

This clone has just a few counts. V and J are TRBV29-1 and TRBJ1-2, with unresolved D. V lost 4 bases, J lost 6 bases, and 12 bases lay in between. Germline assignment: CDR1 SQVTM and CDR2 ANQGSEA. The CDR3 contains 12 residues. CDR3 sequence (DNA): TGCAGCGTTGGTAATGCGGGAGATGGCTACACCTTC. Translated: CSVGNAGDGYTF.

The rearrangement links TRBV7-9 to TRBJ2-1, with 9 nucleotides matching TRBD1. V lost 4 bases and J lost 3; bases outside the gene matches: 10. The germline CDR1 and CDR2 sequences are SEHNR and FQNEAQ (reference sequence). CDR3 length: 17 residues. Here the CDR3 reads CASSSQFAGQGYNEQFF. CDR3 in DNA: TGTGCCAGCAGCTCCCAATTTGCGGGACAGGGCTACAATGAGCAGTTCTTC.

The V call is TRBV9, the J call TRBJ2-7, with a possible D match to TRBD1 (5 bases). CDR1 and CDR2 (germline): SGDLS, YYNGEE. The CDR3 runs 14 residues. Deletions cut 4 bases from V and 6 bases from J, with 17 bases between. CDR3 amino acids: CASSLLGLLSEQYF. CDR3 nucleotide sequence: TGTGCCAGCAGCCTCCTGGGGCTATTGAGCGAGCAGTACTTC.

The chain employs TRBV2 and TRBJ1-6, with TRBD1 matching 10 bases. V dropped 7 bases and J dropped 7; count of bases not matched to a gene: 7. The V gene's germline CDR1 is SNHLY and CDR2 FYNNEI. There are 15 residues in the CDR3. The CDR3 bases are TGTGCCAGCACGACCCGACAGGGGGCGAATTCACCCCTCCACTTT. This translates into CASTTRQGANSPLHF. The full variable domain, rest sourced from reference TRBV2 and TRBJ1-6, is EPEVTQTPSHQVTQMGQEVILRCVPISNHLYFYWYRQILGQKVEFLVSFYNNEISEKSEIFDDQFSVERPDGSNFTLKIRSTKLEDSAMYFCASTTRQGANSPLHFGNGTRLTVT.

CDR3 loop: CASSHTGTEQFF. CDR3 DNA: TGTGCCAGCAGCCACACAGGGACTGAGCAGTTCTTC. This rearrangement joins TRBV11-3 to TRBJ2-1; a weak D match, TRBD1 (6 bases). Trimming removed 5 bases at V and 9 bases at J, with 11 bases between. This CDR3 spans 12 amino acids. In germline, CDR1 is SGHNT, CDR2 YENEEA.

The chain recombines TRBV7-2 with TRBJ1-1; 10 bases fit TRBD1. Germline values: CDR1 SGHTA, CDR2 FQGNSA. This CDR3 contains 14 residues. With 7 bases clipped from V and 3 bases from J, the junction kept 5 bases outside the gene matches. The CDR3 sequence: CASKRQGAYTEAFF. CDR3 nucleotides: TGTGCCAGCAAGAGACAGGGGGCCTACACTGAAGCTTTCTTT.

V gene TRBV30 combines with J gene TRBJ1-1; tentative D call: TRBD1 (6 bases). CDR1 GTSNPN and CDR2 SVGIG come from the germline V gene (reference sequence). The germline V and J ends were trimmed by 5 bases and 5 bases, with 18 bases remaining between them. This CDR3 comprises 14 residues. CDR3 region: CAWGRGVSGTEAFF. Written as DNA, the CDR3 is TGTGCCTGGGGCAGGGGTGTATCGGGGACTGAAGCTTTCTTT.